A single sample is the source of the 7 T cell receptor beta chains below, sequenced in a study of cytomegalovirus exposure and HLA in healthy donors. Vbeta (60) and Jbeta (13) primers were used in the PCR. Profiled with immunoSEQ multiplex PCR; TCRdb holds only in-frame clones, not every one. The sample carries some 150,000 clones, roughly 79% recorded once. Sequenced sample: PBMCs. All receptors derive from a woman aged 30 to 39 in good health and CMV-seropositive.

This chain connects TRBV7-2 to TRBJ1-6; no clear D gene. Trimming took off 1 base at V and 13 bases at J, with 17 bases between the two ends. Germline assignment: CDR1 SGHTA and CDR2 FQGNSA. The CDR3 sequence is 15 residues long. CDR3 DNA: TGTGCCAGCAGCTTAGGTGCCCGGAGCACTCACCCCCTCCACTTT. Protein: CASSLGARSTHPLHF. The full variable domain, with the rest looked up from reference TRBV7-2 and TRBJ1-6, is GAGVSQSPSNKVTEKGKDVELRCDPISGHTALYWYRQSLGQGLEFLIYFQGNSAPDKSGLPSDRFSAERTGGSVSTLTIQRTQQEDSAVYLCASSLGARSTHPLHFGNGTRLTVT.

This clone was detected only once. The chain couples TRBV2 to TRBJ1-1; possible D gene TRBD1, 5 bases. The CDR3 spans 13 residues. Germline loops: CDR1 SNHLY, CDR2 FYNNEI. Trimming removed 11 bases from V and 0 bases from J, with 13 bases in between. The CDR3 region has the DNA TGTGCCGTAAGTACGGACATGAACACTGAAGCTTTCTTT. Amino acids: CAVSTDMNTEAFF.

This chain uses TRBV7-9 with TRBJ1-5, with D perhaps matching TRBD1 (5 bases). Per the germline V gene, CDR1 is SEHNR and CDR2 is FQNEAQ (reference sequence). Trimming took off 1 base at V and 2 bases at J, with 12 bases between the two ends. The CDR3 contains 16 residues. In DNA form, the CDR3 reads TGTGCCAGCAGCTTAGGGGTGGGGCCGGGCAATCAGCCCCAGCATTTT. Protein product: CASSLGVGPGNQPQHF. Based on the CDR3 plus reference TRBV7-9 and TRBJ1-5, the full variable domain is DTGVSQNPRHKITKRGQNVTFRCDPISEHNRLYWYRQTLGQGPEFLTYFQNEAQLEKSRLLSDRFSAERPKGSFSTLEIQRTEQGDSAMYLCASSLGVGPGNQPQHFGDGTRLSIL.

This sequence joins TRBV9 and TRBJ2-1; D uncertain. The CDR3 loop spans 16 amino acids. Per germline, CDR1 SGDLS and CDR2 YYNGEE. V lost 0 bases and J lost 2, with 12 bases in between. The CDR3: CASSVAIGLPYNEQFF. The CDR3 DNA reads as TGTGCCAGCAGCGTAGCTATCGGTCTCCCCTACAATGAGCAGTTCTTC.

As regards this clone: With a much larger clone just one base away, this may be a read error. CDR3 nucleotides: TGTGCCAGCAGCTTAGGGGGGGGTGAAAAACTGTTTTTT. Its translation is CASSLGGGEKLFF. The J gene is TRBJ1-4, the V gene TRBV7-2; D possibly corresponds to TRBD1 (5 bases). The CDR3 is 13 residues long. Germline V gene data show CDR1 as SGHTA and CDR2 as FQGNSA. V lost 1 base, J lost 7 bases, and 7 bases lay in between.

V usage is TRBV30 and J usage is TRBJ1-1, with 8 bases fitting TRBD1. This CDR3 is built from 13 residues. Germline V gene lookup returns CDR1 GTSNPN and CDR2 SVGIG (reference sequence). Unmatched junction bases numbered 5, after V lost 3 bases and J lost 5 bases. CDR3 in DNA: TGTGCCTGGAGCGGACAGGGACGAACTGAAGCTTTCTTT. It translates to CAWSGQGRTEAFF.

V and J are TRBV2 and TRBJ1-4; a possible D gene is TRBD1 (6 bases). Germline-derived CDR1 and CDR2 are SNHLY and FYNNEI. The V and J ends lost 5 bases and 3 bases respectively, with 13 bases between them. The CDR3 is 15 amino acids. The CDR3 DNA follows: TGTGCCAGCAGTTTAACAGGGAAGCCTAATGAAAAACTGTTTTTT. It encodes CASSLTGKPNEKLFF.